This paragraph covers one T cell receptor beta chain sequence. In germline, CDR1 is SGDLS, CDR2 YYNGEE. Trimming stripped 4 bases from V and 1 base from J, with 11 bases between. The CDR3 is made up of 15 amino acids. TCRdb recomputed calls from the 5' RACE reads with MiXCR, one row per CDR3 protein. The sample holds over 55,000 distinct CDR3 sequences, approximately 29% seen once. The sequenced material came from tumor-infiltrating naive CD4+ T cells sorted from the breast tumor. The sample's subset: naive CD4+ T cells, CD4+CD45RA+CD25-. The chain links TRBV9 to TRBJ2-2; a weak D match, TRBD1 (6 bases). The sequence derives from a female donor with breast cancer. The CDR3, as DNA: TGTGCCAGCAGCCGAGGACAGATGAACACCGGGGAGCTGTTTTTT. The encoded protein is CASSRGQMNTGELFF.